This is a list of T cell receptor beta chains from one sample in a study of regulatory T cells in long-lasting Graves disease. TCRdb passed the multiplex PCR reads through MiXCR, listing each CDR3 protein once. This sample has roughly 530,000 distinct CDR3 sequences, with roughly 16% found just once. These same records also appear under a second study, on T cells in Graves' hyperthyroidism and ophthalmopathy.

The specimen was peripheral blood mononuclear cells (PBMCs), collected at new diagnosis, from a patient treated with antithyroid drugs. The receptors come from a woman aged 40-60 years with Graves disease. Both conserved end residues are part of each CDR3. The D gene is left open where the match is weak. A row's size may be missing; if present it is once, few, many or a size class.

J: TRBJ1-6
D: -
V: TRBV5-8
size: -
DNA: TGTGCCAGCAGCCCCTTGTACGGCTCACCCCTCCACTTT
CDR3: CASSPLYGSPLHF

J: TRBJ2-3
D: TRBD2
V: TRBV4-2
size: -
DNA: TGTGCCAGCAGCCAAGATTCCACTAGCGGACGCACAGATACGCAGTATTTT
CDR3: CASSQDSTSGRTDTQYF

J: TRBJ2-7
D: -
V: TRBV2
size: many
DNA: TGTGCCAGCGGGGCGAGCTCCTACGAGCAGTACTTC
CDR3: CASGASSYEQYF

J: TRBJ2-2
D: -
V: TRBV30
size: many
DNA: TGTGCCTGGAGTCGTTCCGGGGAGCTGTTTTTT
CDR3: CAWSRSGELFF

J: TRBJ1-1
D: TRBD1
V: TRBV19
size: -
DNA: TGTGCCAGTAGTCCAGGGGGCTGGGAAGCTTTCTTT
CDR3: CASSPGGWEAFF

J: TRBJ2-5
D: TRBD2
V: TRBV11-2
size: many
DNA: TGTGCCAGCAGCAATCCTACTAGCGGGGGACGGGAGACCCAGTACTTC
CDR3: CASSNPTSGGRETQYF

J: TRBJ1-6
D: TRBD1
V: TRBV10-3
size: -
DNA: TGTGCCATCAGTGGGACAGGGGTCACACCCCTCCACTTT
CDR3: CAISGTGVTPLHF

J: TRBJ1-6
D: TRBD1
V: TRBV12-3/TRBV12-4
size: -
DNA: TGTGCCAGCAGTTTGGCGGGACAGATCAATTCACCCCTCCACTTT
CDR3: CASSLAGQINSPLHF

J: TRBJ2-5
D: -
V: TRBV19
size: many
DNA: TGTGCCAGTAGGCGAGGCAGCCAAGAGACCCAGTACTTC
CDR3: CASRRGSQETQYF

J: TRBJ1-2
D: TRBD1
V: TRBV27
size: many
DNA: TGTGCCAGCAGAAAGACAGGGGGCAATGGCTACACCTTC
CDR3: CASRKTGGNGYTF

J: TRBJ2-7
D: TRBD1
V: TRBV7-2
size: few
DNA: TGTGCCAGCAGCTGGGGAGACAGGGGAAGCTCCTACGAGCAGTACTTC
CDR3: CASSWGDRGSSYEQYF

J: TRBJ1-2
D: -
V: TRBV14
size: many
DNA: TGTGCCAGCAGCCCCGTCCCGACACCCGGCTATGGCTACACCTTC
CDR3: CASSPVPTPGYGYTF

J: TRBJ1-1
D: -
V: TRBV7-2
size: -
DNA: TGTGCCAGCAGCTTTTCTTACGGCATGAACACTGAAGCTTTCTTT
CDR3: CASSFSYGMNTEAFF

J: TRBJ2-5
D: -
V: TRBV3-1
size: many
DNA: TGTGCCAGCAGCCAAGCGACTGGTGCTTCCCAAGAGACCCAGTACTTC
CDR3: CASSQATGASQETQYF

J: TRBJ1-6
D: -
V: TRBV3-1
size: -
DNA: TGTGCCAGCAGCCAAGATTCTCCGACGCTAGCTTATAATTCACCCCTCCACTTT
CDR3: CASSQDSPTLAYNSPLHF

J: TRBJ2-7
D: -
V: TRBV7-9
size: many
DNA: TGTGCCAGCAGCTTAGTAGGGATAGCTGGCGAGCAGTACTTC
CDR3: CASSLVGIAGEQYF

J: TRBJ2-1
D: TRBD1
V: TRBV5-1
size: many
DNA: TGCGCCAGCAGCCACCTTACAGGGGTAGTTTACAATGAGCAGTTCTTC
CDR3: CASSHLTGVVYNEQFF

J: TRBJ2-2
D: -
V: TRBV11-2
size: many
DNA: TGTGCCAGCAGCTTAAGGGAGGGGGCGAACACCGGGGAGCTGTTTTTT
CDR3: CASSLREGANTGELFF

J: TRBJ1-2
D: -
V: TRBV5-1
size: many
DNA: TGCGCCAGCAGCTTGAGGGGAGGAAGCAATGGCTACACCTTC
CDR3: CASSLRGGSNGYTF

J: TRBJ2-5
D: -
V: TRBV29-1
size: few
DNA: TGCAGCGTTGACAGGGGATTGGAGACCCAGTACTTC
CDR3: CSVDRGLETQYF

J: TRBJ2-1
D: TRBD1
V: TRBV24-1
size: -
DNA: TGTGCCACCAGTGACCGGGGACAGGGCCACAATGAGCAGTTCTTC
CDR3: CATSDRGQGHNEQFF

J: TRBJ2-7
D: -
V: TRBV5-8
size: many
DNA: TGTGCCAGCAGCTCGACAGAAACCTACGAGCAGTACTTC
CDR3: CASSSTETYEQYF

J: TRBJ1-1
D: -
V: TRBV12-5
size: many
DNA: TGTGCTAGTGGTTTGCGACGCCAGACGAACACTGAAGCTTTCTTT
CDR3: CASGLRRQTNTEAFF

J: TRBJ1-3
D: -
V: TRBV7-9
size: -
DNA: TGTGCCAGCAGCCCTGACGGCCTCTCTGGAAACACCATATATTTT
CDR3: CASSPDGLSGNTIYF

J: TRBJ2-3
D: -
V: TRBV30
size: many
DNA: TGTGCCTGGAGTGTACAAGGGGACATAGGAGGAGGTACGCAGTATTTT
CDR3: CAWSVQGDIGGGTQYF

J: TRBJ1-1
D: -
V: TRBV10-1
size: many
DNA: TGCGCCAGCAGTGGTGAGGGCTCTGAAGCTTTCTTT
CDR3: CASSGEGSEAFF

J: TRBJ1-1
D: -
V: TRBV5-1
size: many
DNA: TGCGCCAGCAGCTTCGGAGGGGGTAAGACTGAAGCTTTCTTT
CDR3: CASSFGGGKTEAFF

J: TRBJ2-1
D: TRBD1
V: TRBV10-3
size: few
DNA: TGTGCCATCAGATCAACAGGGGAAAATGAGCAGTTCTTC
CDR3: CAIRSTGENEQFF

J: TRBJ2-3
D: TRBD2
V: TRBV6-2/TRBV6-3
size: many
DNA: TGTGCCAGCAGTTTAGGCGGGGGGCCTGCGGATACGCAGTATTTT
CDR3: CASSLGGGPADTQYF

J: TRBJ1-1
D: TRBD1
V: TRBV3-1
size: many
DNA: TGTGCCAGCAGTGAAATCGGGACAGCCACTGAAGCTTTCTTT
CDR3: CASSEIGTATEAFF

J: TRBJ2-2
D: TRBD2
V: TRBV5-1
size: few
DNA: TGCGCCACCCGTGACGGGGGGGGCAGCGGGGAGCTGTTTTTT
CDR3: CATRDGGGSGELFF

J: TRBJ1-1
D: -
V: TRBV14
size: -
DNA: TGTGCCAGCAGCCAAGAGCCGATTACGAACACTGAAGCTTTCTTT
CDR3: CASSQEPITNTEAFF

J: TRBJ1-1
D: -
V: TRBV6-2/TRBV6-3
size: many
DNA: TGTGCCAGCAGTTTCGTCCTAATGAACACTGAAGCTTTCTTT
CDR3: CASSFVLMNTEAFF

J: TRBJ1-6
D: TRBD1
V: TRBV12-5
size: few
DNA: TGTGCTAGTGGTTTGTTATCGACAGGGGGGCTCTATAATTCACCCCTCCACTTT
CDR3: CASGLLSTGGLYNSPLHF

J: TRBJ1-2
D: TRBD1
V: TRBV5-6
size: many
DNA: TGTGCCAGCAGCTTGGGTCAGGGGGCATATGGCTACACCTTC
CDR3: CASSLGQGAYGYTF

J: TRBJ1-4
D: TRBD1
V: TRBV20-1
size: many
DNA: TGCAGTGCTAGAGATGGGACAGGGTTTACCGAAAAACTGTTTTTT
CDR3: CSARDGTGFTEKLFF

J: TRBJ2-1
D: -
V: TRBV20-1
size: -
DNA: TGCAGTGCTAGAGTTCGAGTGGGCGTGGGATTTGGCGAGCAGTTCTTC
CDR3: CSARVRVGVGFGEQFF

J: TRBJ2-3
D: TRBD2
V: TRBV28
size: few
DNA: TGTGCCAGCAGTACCACGGGAGCGGGGGAATTTGGGGATACGCAGTATTTT
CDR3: CASSTTGAGEFGDTQYF

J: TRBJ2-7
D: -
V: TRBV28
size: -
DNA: TGTGCCAGCATGTTTGGGGGTCGCCTCTACGAGCAGTACTTC
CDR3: CASMFGGRLYEQYF

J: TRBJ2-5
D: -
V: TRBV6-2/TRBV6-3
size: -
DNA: TGTGCCAGCAGTTACTCGAGGGGCGGGGTACAAGAGACCCAGTACTTC
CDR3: CASSYSRGGVQETQYF

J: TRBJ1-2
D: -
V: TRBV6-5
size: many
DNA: TGTGCCAGCAGTTACCTGGCGGGGGCCTATGGCTACACCTTC
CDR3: CASSYLAGAYGYTF

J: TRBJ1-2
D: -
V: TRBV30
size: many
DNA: TGTGCCTGGAGTTCTGGGCCCTATGGCTACACCTTC
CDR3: CAWSSGPYGYTF

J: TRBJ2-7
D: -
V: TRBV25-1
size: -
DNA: TGTGCCAGCAGTGAATCCAAGGGCAGGGGGAGGAGTCCCTACGAGCAGTACTTC
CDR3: CASSESKGRGRSPYEQYF

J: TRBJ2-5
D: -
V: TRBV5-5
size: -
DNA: TGTGCCAGCAGCCCCCCGTGGAGACAGGCCCCCACAGAGACCCAGTACTTC
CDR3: CASSPPWRQAPTETQYF

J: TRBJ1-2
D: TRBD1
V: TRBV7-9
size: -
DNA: TGTGCCAGCAGCTCCGGGACAGGGGGCAGATATGGCTACACCTTC
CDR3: CASSSGTGGRYGYTF

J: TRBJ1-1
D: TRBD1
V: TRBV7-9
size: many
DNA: TGTGCCAGCAGCTTAGTGGGACAGGGTGAAGCTTTCTTT
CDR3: CASSLVGQGEAFF

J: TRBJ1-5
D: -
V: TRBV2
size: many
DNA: TGTGCCAGCAGCGCCAGGAAGGCTAACAATCAGCCCCAGCATTTT
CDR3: CASSARKANNQPQHF

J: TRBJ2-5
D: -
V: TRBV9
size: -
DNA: TGTGCCAGCAGCGTAGCTAAAGGGACGAGGGAGACCCAGTACTTC
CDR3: CASSVAKGTRETQYF

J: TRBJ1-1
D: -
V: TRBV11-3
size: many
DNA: TGTGCCAGCAGCCAGGACGGATCGAACACTGAAGCTTTCTTT
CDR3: CASSQDGSNTEAFF

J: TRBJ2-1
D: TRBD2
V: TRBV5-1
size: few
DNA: TGCGCCAGCAGAAGCGGCGGGGGGATGTACAATGAGCAGTTCTTC
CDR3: CASRSGGGMYNEQFF

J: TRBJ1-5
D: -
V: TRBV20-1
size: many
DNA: TGCAGTGCTCGTCAGGGGAATGATCAGCCCCAGCATTTT
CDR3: CSARQGNDQPQHF

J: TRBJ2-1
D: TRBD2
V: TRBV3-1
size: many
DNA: TGTGCCAGCAGCCAAGAAGGGCGGGGGGCGGAAAATGAGCAGTTCTTC
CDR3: CASSQEGRGAENEQFF